A single sample gave rise to the 20 T cell receptor beta chains below, sequenced in a study of blood T cell repertoires in COVID-19. Clones were read by immunoSEQ multiplex PCR, and TCRdb kept only the in-frame ones, dropping some. The repertoire holds roughly 220,000 clones, just over 85% seen once, with about 2% in the top ten. Sample: peripheral blood. The receptors derive from a man aged 25-40 years who had recovered from COVID-19.

The chain links TRBV9 to TRBJ2-2; 7 nucleotides match TRBD1. The CDR3 runs 14 residues. Unmatched junction bases numbered 7, after V lost 4 bases and J lost 7 bases. Germline V lookup: CDR1 SGDLS, CDR2 YYNGEE. The CDR3 protein is CASSLTGRGGELFF. CDR3 in DNA: TGTGCCAGCAGCTTGACAGGGCGCGGCGGGGAGCTGTTTTTT. Full variable domain (missing parts from reference TRBV9 and TRBJ2-2): DSGVTQTPKHLITATGQRVTLRCSPRSGDLSVYWYQQSLDQGLQFLIQYYNGEERAKGNILERFSAQQFPDLHSELNLSSLELGDSALYFCASSLTGRGGELFFGEGSRLTVL.

The chain uses TRBV19 and TRBJ1-5, with 7 bases lining up with TRBD1. CDR1 and CDR2 from the germline V gene are LNHDA and SQIVND (reference sequence). The CDR3 consists of 15 residues. V shed 5 bases, J shed 3 bases, and the junction held 7 bases outside the gene matches. In DNA, the CDR3 is TGTGCCAGTAGTTTCTGGACAGGCATCAATCAGCCCCAGCATTTT. Translation gives CASSFWTGINQPQHF.

This clone was detected a few times. V is TRBV11-1 and J is TRBJ2-2; TRBD2 aligns across 10 bases. Germline CDR1 reads SGHAT; CDR2 reads FQDESV (reference sequence). The CDR3 is 16 amino acids. The trim removed 0 bases at V and 4 bases at J, leaving 2 bases unmatched. The CDR3 loop reads CASSLASGGTTGELFF. In DNA form, the CDR3 reads TGTGCCAGCAGCTTAGCTAGCGGGGGGACCACCGGGGAGCTGTTTTTT.

This clone was seen a handful of times. This chain uses TRBV5-4 with TRBJ2-2; D remains unclear. The CDR3 contains 14 residues. Trimming cost V 1 base and J 5 bases, with 9 bases left between them. Germline lookup yields CDR1 SGHNT and CDR2 YYREEE (reference sequence). CDR3 residues: CASSLLPGTGELFF. The CDR3 DNA reads as TGTGCCAGCAGCTTGCTTCCGGGTACCGGGGAGCTGTTTTTT.

This clone was seen a single time. The chain is built from TRBV7-6 and TRBJ2-5; 11 bases line up with TRBD2. Germline values: CDR1 SGHVS, CDR2 FNYEAQ. With 1 base clipped from V and 5 bases from J, the junction kept 6 bases outside the gene matches. The CDR3 is 16 residues long. CDR3 coding DNA: TGTGCCAGCAGCTTAGGGGTAGCGGGGGGGCCGGAGACCCAGTACTTC. Its protein is CASSLGVAGGPETQYF.

This sequence joins TRBV2 and TRBJ2-3; TRBD2 matches at 9 bases. The trim removed 9 bases at V and 5 bases at J, leaving 6 bases unmatched. The CDR3 covers 13 residues. CDR1 is SNHLY, CDR2 FYNNEI, per germline. In nucleotides, the CDR3 is TGTGCCAGTGTAGCGGGGGAGCTAGATACGCAGTATTTT. Protein sequence: CASVAGELDTQYF.

In its sample, this clone was seen a few times. The chain couples TRBV11-2 to TRBJ1-6; 7 bases are shared with TRBD1. The V and J ends lost 5 bases and 4 bases, in that order; junction bases with no gene match: 5. From germline, CDR1 is SGHAT and CDR2 FQNNGV. This CDR3 is 15 amino acids long. The CDR3 reads CASSRQGLYNSPLHF. CDR3 sequence (DNA): TGTGCCAGCAGCCGACAGGGCCTGTATAATTCACCCCTCCACTTT.

The chain combines TRBV18 with TRBJ1-5, with D maybe TRBD1 (6 bases). CDR3 length equals 15 residues. Between the trimmed V and J ends, which lost 0 bases and 7 bases, there was a span of 13 bases. Looked up from germline, CDR1 is KGHSH and CDR2 is LQKENI. The CDR3 DNA follows: TGTGCCAGCTCACCACCAGGCAGGGGCGGGCAGCCCCAGCATTTT. Protein product: CASSPPGRGGQPQHF.

On this clone: Additional DNA sequences in this sample encode the identical CDR3. The chain has TRBV5-1 and TRBJ2-3; D ambiguous. This CDR3 region has 14 residues. Trimming cost V 0 bases and J 0 bases, with 5 bases left between them. Per the germline V gene, CDR1 is SGHRS and CDR2 is YFSETQ. The CDR3, as DNA: TGCGCCAGCAGCTTGGGGCTGAGCACAGATACGCAGTATTTT. Amino acid sequence: CASSLGLSTDTQYF.

This sequence joins TRBV19 and TRBJ2-7; D gene unclear. This CDR3 region has 15 residues. Germline V gene sequence: CDR1 LNHDA, CDR2 SQIVND (reference sequence). Between the trimmed V and J ends, which lost 7 bases and 0 bases, there was a span of 16 bases. The CDR3 DNA reads TGTGCCAGTATGGTACAGTCTACTGGCTCCTACGAGCAGTACTTC. It translates to CASMVQSTGSYEQYF.

The V gene is TRBV19, the J gene TRBJ2-7; tentative D call: TRBD2 (5 bases). Trimming pared 5 bases from V and 1 base from J, leaving 9 bases between. The CDR3 is 13 amino acids. Germline V gives CDR1 LNHDA, CDR2 SQIVND (reference sequence). The DNA for the CDR3 is TGTGCCAGTAGTTGGGAGACATCCTACGAGCAGTACTTC. Its protein product is CASSWETSYEQYF.

This rearrangement joins TRBV2 to TRBJ1-5; maybe TRBD1 (5 bases). Between the trimmed V and J ends, which lost 3 bases and 7 bases, there was a span of 10 bases. Germline V CDR1 and CDR2: SNHLY, FYNNEI. CDR3 length: 13 amino acids. CDR3: CASSEDTNQPQHF. In DNA form, the CDR3 reads TGTGCCAGCAGTGAGGACACCAACCAGCCCCAGCATTTT.

V is TRBV6-5 and J is TRBJ1-2; 8 bases are shared with TRBD1. V gave up 2 bases and J gave up 0 bases; unmatched junction bases: 2. Germline V gene lookup returns CDR1 MNHEY and CDR2 SVGAGI. The CDR3 totals 15 residues. The CDR3: CASSYQGAPNYGYTF. As DNA, the CDR3 is TGTGCCAGCAGTTACCAGGGGGCTCCTAACTATGGCTACACCTTC.

The gene calls are TRBV19 and TRBJ1-1; D possibly corresponds to TRBD1 (5 bases). Germline assignment: CDR1 LNHDA and CDR2 SQIVND (reference sequence). This CDR3 region has 14 residues. Trimming stripped 5 bases from V and 4 bases from J, with 14 bases between. The CDR3 sequence: CASSAVGLGTEAFF. DNA for the CDR3: TGTGCCAGTAGTGCAGTGGGGCTAGGCACTGAAGCTTTCTTT. Supplemented by reference TRBV19 and TRBJ1-1, the full variable domain reads DGGITQSPKYLFRKEGQNVTLSCEQNLNHDAMYWYRQDPGQGLRLIYYSQIVNDFQKGDIAEGYSVSREKKESFPLTVTSAQKNPTAFYLCASSAVGLGTEAFFGQGTRLTVV.

The chain carries TRBV13 and TRBJ1-2, with 7 nucleotides matching TRBD1. The CDR3 loop spans 15 amino acids. The ends lost 5 bases at V and 4 bases at J; junction bases unmatched: 10. The germline CDR1 and CDR2 sequences are PRHDT and FYEKMQ (reference sequence). CDR3 nucleotide sequence: TGTGCCAGCAGCCCCGACAGGGACGGATCCTATGGCTACACCTTC. Translation: CASSPDRDGSYGYTF.

The rearrangement links TRBV6-4 to TRBJ2-7; 12 bases align to TRBD2. Germline CDR1 reads MRHNA; CDR2 reads SNTAGT. V was pared by 6 bases and J by 3 bases, with 9 bases of the junction left unmatched. This CDR3 has 16 amino acids. Here the CDR3 reads CASRPLAGGRHYEQYF. DNA for the CDR3: TGTGCCAGCAGACCACTAGCGGGGGGCCGCCACTACGAGCAGTACTTC.

V and J are TRBV9 and TRBJ2-7; 12 bases match TRBD2. The length of the CDR3 is 14 residues. CDR1 and CDR2 from the germline V gene are SGDLS and YYNGEE. After removal of 4 bases from V and 5 bases from J, the junction contained 4 bases not matched to a gene. CDR3: CASSSGLAGNEQYF. CDR3 DNA sequence: TGTGCCAGCAGCTCCGGACTAGCGGGAAACGAGCAGTACTTC.

The CDR3 region has the DNA TGTGCCAGCAGCTTGAGGGTGACAGGGGGTTCACCCCTCCACTTT. Encoded protein: CASSLRVTGGSPLHF. The V call is TRBV5-4, the J call TRBJ1-6, with 9 bases aligning to TRBD1. The V gene end was trimmed by 1 base and the J gene end by 9 bases; junction bases not matched to a gene: 5. Germline V gene sequence: CDR1 SGHNT, CDR2 YYREEE (reference sequence). The CDR3 has 15 amino acids.

The CDR3 is CASSQAREAFF. The CDR3 DNA sequence: TGTGCCAGCAGCCAGGCCCGTGAAGCTTTCTTT. The chain is built from TRBV12-3 or TRBV12-4 and TRBJ1-1; D is uncertain. The V end was cut by 6 bases, the J end by 7 bases, with 9 bases between. This CDR3 is built from 11 residues.

This chain joins TRBV7-2 and TRBJ1-5; the match to TRBD1 covers 7 bases. This CDR3 comprises 15 residues. Unmatched junction bases numbered 10, after V lost 5 bases and J lost 6 bases. CDR1 and CDR2 (germline): SGHTA, FQGNSA. The CDR3 sequence: CASSTQGWVGQPQHF. In nucleotides, the CDR3 is TGTGCCAGCAGCACACAGGGGTGGGTCGGTCAGCCCCAGCATTTT.